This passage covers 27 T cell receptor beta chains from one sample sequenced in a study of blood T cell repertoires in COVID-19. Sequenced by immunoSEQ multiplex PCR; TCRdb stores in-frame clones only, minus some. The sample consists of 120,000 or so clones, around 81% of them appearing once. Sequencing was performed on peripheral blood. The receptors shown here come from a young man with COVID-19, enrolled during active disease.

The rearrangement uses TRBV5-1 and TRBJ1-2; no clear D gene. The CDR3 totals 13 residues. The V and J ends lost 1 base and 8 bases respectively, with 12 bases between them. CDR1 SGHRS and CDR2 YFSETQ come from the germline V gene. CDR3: CASSLISEVGYTF. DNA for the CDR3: TGCGCCAGCAGCTTGATTTCTGAGGTCGGCTACACCTTC.

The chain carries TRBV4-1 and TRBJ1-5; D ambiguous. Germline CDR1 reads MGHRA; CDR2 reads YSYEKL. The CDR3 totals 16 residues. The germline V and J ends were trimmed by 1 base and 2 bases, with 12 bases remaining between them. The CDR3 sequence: CASSQVPPRGNQPQHF. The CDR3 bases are TGCGCCAGCAGCCAAGTTCCACCCCGGGGCAATCAGCCCCAGCATTTT.

In DNA form, the CDR3 reads TGTGCCACCAGTGACAGTTCCTATGGCTACACCTTC. As protein: CATSDSSYGYTF. This chain links TRBV24-1 with TRBJ1-2; D is uncertain. The CDR3 sequence is 12 residues long. V lost 4 bases and J 4 bases, leaving 6 bases between the germline ends. Germline V gene data show CDR1 as KGHDR and CDR2 as SFDVKD.

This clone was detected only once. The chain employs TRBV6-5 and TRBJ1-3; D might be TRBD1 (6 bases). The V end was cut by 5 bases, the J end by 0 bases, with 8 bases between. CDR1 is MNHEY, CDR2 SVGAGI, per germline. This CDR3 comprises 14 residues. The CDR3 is CASSRTDSGNTIYF. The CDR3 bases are TGTGCCAGCAGTCGGACAGACTCTGGAAACACCATATATTTT.

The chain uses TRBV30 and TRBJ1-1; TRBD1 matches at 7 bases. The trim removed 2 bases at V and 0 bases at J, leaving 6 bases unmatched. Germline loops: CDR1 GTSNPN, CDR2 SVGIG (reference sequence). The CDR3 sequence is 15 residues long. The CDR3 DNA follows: TGTGCCTGGAGTTTGGCGGGGACAGTGAACACTGAAGCTTTCTTT. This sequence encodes CAWSLAGTVNTEAFF.

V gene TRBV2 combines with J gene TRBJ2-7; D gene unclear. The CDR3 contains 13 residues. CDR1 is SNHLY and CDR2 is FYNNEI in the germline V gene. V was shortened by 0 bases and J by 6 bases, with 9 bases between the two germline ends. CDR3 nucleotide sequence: TGTGCCAGCAGTGAAGCGCGTGTTCGCGAGCAGTACTTC. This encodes CASSEARVREQYF.

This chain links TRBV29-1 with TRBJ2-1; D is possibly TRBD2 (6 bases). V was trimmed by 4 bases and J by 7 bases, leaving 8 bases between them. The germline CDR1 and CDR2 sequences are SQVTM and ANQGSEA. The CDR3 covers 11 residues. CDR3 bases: TGCAGCGTTGGACTAGGGAATGAGCAGTTCTTC. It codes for CSVGLGNEQFF.

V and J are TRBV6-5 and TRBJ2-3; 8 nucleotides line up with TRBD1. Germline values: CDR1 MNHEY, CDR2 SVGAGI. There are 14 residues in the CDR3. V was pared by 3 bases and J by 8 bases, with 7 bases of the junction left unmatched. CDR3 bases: TGTGCCAGCAGTTATTCCGACAGGGGAGTTACGCAGTATTTT. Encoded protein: CASSYSDRGVTQYF.

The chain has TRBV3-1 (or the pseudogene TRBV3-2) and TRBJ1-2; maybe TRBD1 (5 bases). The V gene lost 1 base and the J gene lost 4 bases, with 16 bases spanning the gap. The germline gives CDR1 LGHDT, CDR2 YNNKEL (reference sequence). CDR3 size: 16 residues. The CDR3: CASSQGNWRRGYGYTF. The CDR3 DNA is TGTGCCAGCAGCCAAGGCAACTGGAGAAGGGGCTATGGCTACACCTTC.

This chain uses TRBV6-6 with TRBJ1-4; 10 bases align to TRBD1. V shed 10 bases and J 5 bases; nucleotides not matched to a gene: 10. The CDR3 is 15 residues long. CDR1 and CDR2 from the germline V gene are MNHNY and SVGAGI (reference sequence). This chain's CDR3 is CATRGQGRGNEKLFF. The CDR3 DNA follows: TGTGCCACCAGGGGACAGGGGAGAGGAAATGAAAAACTGTTTTTT.

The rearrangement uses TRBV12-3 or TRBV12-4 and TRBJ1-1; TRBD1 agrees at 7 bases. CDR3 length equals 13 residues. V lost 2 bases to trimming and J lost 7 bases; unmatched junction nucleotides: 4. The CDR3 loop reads CASSLPTGIEAFF. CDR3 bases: TGTGCCAGCAGTTTACCGACAGGGATTGAAGCTTTCTTT.

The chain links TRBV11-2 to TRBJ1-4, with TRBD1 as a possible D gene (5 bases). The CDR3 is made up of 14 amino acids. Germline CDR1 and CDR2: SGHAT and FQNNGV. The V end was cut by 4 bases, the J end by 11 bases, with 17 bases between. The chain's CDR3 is CASSSGGVRSKLFF. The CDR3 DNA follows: TGTGCCAGCAGCTCCGGGGGGGTTAGGAGTAAACTGTTTTTT.

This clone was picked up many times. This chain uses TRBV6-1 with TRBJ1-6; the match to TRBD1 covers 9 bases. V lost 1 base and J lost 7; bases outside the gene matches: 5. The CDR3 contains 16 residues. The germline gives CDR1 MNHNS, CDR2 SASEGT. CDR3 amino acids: CASSEVMGTGNSPLHF. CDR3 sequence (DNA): TGTGCCAGCAGTGAAGTAATGGGGACAGGGAATTCACCCCTCCACTTT.

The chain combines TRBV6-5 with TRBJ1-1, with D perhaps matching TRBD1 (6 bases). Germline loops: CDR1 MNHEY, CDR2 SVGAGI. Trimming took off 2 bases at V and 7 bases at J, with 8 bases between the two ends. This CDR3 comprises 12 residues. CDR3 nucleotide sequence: TGTGCCAGCAGTTACCAGACAGGTGAAGCTTTCTTT. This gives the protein CASSYQTGEAFF.

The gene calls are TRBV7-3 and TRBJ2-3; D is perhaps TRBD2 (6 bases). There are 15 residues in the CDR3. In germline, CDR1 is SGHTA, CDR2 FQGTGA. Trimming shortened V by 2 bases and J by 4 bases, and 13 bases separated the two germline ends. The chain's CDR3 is CASSLGTSQADTQYF. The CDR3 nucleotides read TGTGCCAGCAGCTTAGGTACTAGCCAGGCAGATACGCAGTATTTT.

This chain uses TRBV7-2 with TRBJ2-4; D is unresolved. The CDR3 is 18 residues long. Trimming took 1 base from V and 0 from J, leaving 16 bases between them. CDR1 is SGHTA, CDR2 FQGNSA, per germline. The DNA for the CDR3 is TGTGCCAGCAGCTTAGGGGCTAACAGACCGCTAGCCAAAAACATTCAGTACTTC. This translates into CASSLGANRPLAKNIQYF.

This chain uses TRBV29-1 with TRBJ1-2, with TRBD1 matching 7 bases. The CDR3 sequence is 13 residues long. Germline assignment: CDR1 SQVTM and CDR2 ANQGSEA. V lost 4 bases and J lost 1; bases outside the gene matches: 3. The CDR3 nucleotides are TGCAGCGTTGGCTACAGGGGTAACTATGGCTACACCTTC. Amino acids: CSVGYRGNYGYTF.

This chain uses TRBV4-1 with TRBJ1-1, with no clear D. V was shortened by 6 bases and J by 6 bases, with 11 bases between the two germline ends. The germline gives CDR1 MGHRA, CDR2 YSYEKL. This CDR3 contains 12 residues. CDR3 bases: TGCGCCAGCAGACTTGGTCAGGCTGAAGCTTTCTTT. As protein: CASRLGQAEAFF.

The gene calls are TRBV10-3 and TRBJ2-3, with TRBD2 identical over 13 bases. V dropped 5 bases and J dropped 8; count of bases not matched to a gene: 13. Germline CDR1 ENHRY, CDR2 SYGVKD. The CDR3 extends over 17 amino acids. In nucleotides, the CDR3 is TGTGCCATCAGTCCTGCCGGGACTAGCGGGGAAGAGATTACGCAGTATTTT. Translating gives CAISPAGTSGEEITQYF.

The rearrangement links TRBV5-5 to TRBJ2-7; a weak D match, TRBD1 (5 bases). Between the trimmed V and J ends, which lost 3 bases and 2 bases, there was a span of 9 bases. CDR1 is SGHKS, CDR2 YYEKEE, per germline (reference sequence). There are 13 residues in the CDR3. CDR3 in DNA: TGTGCCAGCAGCTATAGACAGACCTACGAGCAGTACTTC. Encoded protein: CASSYRQTYEQYF.

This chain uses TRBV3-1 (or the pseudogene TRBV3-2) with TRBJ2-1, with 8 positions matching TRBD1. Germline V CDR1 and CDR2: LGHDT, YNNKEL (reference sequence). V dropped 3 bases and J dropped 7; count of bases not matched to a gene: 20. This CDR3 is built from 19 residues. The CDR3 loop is CASSHDRGIRGEKFNEQFF. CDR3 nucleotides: TGTGCCAGCAGCCATGACAGGGGTATTAGGGGGGAGAAATTTAATGAGCAGTTCTTC.

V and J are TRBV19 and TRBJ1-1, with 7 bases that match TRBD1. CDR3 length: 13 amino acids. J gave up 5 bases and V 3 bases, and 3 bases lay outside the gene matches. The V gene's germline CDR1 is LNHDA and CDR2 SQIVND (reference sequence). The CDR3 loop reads CASSMTGRTEAFF. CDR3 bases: TGTGCCAGTAGTATGACAGGGAGGACTGAAGCTTTCTTT.

The CDR3 DNA reads TGTGCCAGCAAGCTCCTGGCGGGAGGTTCAAGTGAGAATGAGCAGTTCTTC. Translating it yields CASKLLAGGSSENEQFF. The V gene is TRBV27, the J gene TRBJ2-1; TRBD2 aligns across 8 bases. Germline lookup yields CDR1 MNHEY and CDR2 SMNVEV (reference sequence). J lost 7 bases, V lost 7 bases, and 18 bases had no gene match. This CDR3 comprises 17 residues.

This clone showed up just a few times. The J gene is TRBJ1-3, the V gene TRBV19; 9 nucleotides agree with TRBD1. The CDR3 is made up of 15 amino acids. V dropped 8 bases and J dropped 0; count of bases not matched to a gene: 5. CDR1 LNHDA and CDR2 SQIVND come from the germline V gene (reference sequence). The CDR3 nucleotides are TGTGCCAGTGAGGGACAGGGCTCCTCTGGAAACACCATATATTTT. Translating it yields CASEGQGSSGNTIYF.

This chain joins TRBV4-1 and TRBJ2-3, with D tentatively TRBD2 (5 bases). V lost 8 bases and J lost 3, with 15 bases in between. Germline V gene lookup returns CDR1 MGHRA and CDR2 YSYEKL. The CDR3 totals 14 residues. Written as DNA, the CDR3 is TGCGCCAGCTCCCGGGGAATGGAAACAGATACGCAGTATTTT. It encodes CASSRGMETDTQYF.

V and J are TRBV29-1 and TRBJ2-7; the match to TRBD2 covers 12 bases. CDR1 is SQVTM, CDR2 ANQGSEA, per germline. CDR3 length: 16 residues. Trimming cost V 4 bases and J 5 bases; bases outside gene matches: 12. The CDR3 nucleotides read TGCAGCGTTGTCTTTTCTAGCGGGAGGGCCATCCACGAGCAGTACTTC. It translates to CSVVFSSGRAIHEQYF.

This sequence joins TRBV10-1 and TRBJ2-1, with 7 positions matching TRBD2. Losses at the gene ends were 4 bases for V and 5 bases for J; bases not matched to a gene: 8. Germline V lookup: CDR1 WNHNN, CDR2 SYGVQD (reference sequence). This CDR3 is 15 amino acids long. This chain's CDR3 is CASSVRGGLHNEQFF. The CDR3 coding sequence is TGCGCCAGCAGTGTCCGCGGGGGTCTTCACAATGAGCAGTTCTTC.